The clone carrying this TCR beta chain was found once. Its target is unknown. Clones were read by immunoSEQ multiplex PCR, and TCRdb kept only the in-frame ones, dropping some. The data show around 30,000 clones, with around 85% seen just once and 0.8% to 1% held by the top ten. The CDR3 has 14 residues. The V end was cut by 0 bases, the J end by 5 bases, with 10 bases between. The V gene's germline CDR1 is KGHSH and CDR2 LQKENI. The data belong to a study of monozygotic twins with cystic fibrosis. Across the whole study: Library input was 2.5 to 3 micrograms of fragmented DNA, with about 15 PCR cycles.

Study-wide points: Monozygotic CF twins shared more identical nucleotide clonotypes than unrelated patients. V usage most resembled the co-twin in 13 of 16 pairs. Median Simpson clonality of 0.0095 suggested naive T cells predominated.

The chain has TRBV18 and TRBJ1-2, with D unclear. The specimen sequenced was blood. This clonotype was obtained from a girl under 10 years old with cystic fibrosis. CDR3 loop: CASSPPSWIYGYTF. The CDR3 nucleotides are TGTGCCAGCTCACCACCTTCATGGATTTATGGCTACACCTTC.